The entry below gives a single TCR beta chain sequence along with its context. The sample originates from a study of CD4 and CD8 cells across lung adenocarcinoma regions. Via MiXCR, TCRdb re-called the PCR reads, giving one row per CDR3 protein. Here the sample spans roughly 18,000 distinct CDR3 sequences, approximately 47% being singletons. Trimming took 10 bases from V and 2 from J, leaving 11 bases between them. This CDR3 region has 13 residues. Germline V lookup: CDR1 ENHRY, CDR2 SYGVKD. Localized lung adenocarcinoma, a non-small cell lung cancer, affected the donors. The J gene is TRBJ2-2, the V gene TRBV10-3; possibly TRBD2 for D (5 bases). Sequencing used CD8+ T cells from the center of a lung tumor. The TCR sequence derives from a female donor with lung adenocarcinoma. The CD4 and CD8 labels of this study may be unreliable. The CDR3 bases are TGTGCCACCCTCGGAGGAAACACCGGGGAGCTGTTTTTT. It specifies CATLGGNTGELFF.